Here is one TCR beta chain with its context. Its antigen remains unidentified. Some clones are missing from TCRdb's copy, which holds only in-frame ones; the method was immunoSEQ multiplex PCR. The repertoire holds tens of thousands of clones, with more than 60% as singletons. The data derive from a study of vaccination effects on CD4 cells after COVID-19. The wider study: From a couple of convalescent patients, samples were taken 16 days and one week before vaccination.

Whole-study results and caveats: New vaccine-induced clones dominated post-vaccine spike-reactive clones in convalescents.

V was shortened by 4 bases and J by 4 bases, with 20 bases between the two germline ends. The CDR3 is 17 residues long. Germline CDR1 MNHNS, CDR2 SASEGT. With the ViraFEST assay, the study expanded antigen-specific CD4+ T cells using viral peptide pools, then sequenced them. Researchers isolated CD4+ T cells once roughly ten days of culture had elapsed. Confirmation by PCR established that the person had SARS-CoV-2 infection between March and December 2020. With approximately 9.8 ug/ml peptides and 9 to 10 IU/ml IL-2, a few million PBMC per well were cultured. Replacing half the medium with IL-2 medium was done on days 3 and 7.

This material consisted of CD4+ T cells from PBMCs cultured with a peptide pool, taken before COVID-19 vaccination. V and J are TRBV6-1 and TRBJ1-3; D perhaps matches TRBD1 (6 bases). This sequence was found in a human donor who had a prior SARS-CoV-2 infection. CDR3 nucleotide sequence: TGTGCCAGCAGTGGAACCGGGACATATCTTTTCGGAAACACCATATATTTT. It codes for CASSGTGTYLFGNTIYF.